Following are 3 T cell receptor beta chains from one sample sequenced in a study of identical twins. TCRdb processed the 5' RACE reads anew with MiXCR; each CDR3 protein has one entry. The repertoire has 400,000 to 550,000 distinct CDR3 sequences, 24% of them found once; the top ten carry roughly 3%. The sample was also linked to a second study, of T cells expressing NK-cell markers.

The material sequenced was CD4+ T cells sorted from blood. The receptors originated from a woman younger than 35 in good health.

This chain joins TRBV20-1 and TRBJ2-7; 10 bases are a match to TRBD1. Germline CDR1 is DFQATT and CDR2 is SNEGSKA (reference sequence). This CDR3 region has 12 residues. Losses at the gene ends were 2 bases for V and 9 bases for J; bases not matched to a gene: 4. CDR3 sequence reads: CSARWRDRGQYF. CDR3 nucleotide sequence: TGCAGTGCTAGATGGAGGGACAGGGGGCAGTACTTC.

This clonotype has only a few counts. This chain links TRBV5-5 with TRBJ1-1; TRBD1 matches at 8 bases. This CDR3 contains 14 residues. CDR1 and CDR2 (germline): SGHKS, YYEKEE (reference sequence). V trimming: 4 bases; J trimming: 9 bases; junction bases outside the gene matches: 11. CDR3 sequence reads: CASSPPPPGGKAFF. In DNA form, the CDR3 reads TGTGCCAGCAGCCCACCTCCCCCAGGGGGCAAAGCTTTCTTT.

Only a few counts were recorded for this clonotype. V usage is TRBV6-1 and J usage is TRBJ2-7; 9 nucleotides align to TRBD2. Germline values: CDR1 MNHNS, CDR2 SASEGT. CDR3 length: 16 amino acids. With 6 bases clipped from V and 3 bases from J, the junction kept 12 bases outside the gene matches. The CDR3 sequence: CASSRHMAGGSYEQYF. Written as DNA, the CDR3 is TGTGCCAGCAGCAGACACATGGCGGGAGGGAGCTACGAGCAGTACTTC.